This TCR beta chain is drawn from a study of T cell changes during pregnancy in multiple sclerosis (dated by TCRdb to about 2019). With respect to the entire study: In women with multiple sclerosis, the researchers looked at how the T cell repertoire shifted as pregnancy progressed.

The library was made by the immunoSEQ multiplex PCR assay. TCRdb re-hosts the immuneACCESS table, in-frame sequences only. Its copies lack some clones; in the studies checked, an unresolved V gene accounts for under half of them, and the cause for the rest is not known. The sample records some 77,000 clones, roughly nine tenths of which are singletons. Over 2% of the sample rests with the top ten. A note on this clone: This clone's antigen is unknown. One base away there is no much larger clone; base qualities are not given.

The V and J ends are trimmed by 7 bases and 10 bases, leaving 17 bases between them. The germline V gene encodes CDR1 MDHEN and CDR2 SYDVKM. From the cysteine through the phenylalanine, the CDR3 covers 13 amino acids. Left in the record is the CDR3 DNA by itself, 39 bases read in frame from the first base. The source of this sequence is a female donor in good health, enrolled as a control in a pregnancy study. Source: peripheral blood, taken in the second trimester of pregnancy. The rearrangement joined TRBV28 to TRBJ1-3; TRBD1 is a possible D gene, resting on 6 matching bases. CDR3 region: CASTGQIGGTIYF. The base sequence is TGTGCCAGCACGGGACAAATCGGAGGAACCATATATTTT.